The clone carrying this T cell receptor (beta chain) was counted a few times. The antigen is unknown. CDR3 length: 15 residues. Germline assignment: CDR1 WNHNN and CDR2 SYGVQD (reference sequence). Trimming stripped 3 bases from V and 2 bases from J, with 13 bases between. This record comes from a study of beta chain features in type 1 diabetes. Study details: No age, gender or cell yield differences were seen between patients and healthy donors. General study points: Lower insertion and higher deletion counts appeared at VDJ junctions in type 1 diabetes patients.

Investigators reverse transcribed all isolated RNA, so they sequenced expressed TCRB transcripts. Data came from immunoSEQ multiplex PCR; TCRdb stores just in-frame clones and leaves some out. There are some 270,000 clones in the sample; around an eighth occur only once, and 0.025% to 0.03% lies in the top ten. This TCR was recovered from a woman aged 40-49 years in good health. V gene TRBV10-1 combines with J gene TRBJ1-1; maybe TRBD1 (6 bases). The sample consisted of naive CD4+ T cells from blood. CDR3 loop: CASSDQGRGNTEAFF. CDR3 coding DNA: TGCGCCAGCAGTGACCAGGGGCGAGGAAACACTGAAGCTTTCTTT.